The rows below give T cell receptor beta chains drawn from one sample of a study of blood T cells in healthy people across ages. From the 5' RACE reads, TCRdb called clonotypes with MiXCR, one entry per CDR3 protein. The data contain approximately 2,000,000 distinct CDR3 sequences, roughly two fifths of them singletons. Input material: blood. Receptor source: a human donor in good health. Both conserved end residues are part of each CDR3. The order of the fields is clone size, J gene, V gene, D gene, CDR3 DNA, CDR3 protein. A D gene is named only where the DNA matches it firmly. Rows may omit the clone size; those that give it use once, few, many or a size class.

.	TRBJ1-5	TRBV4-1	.	TGCGCCAGCAGCCGTGACTTAGGGGCTAATCAGCCCCAGCATTTT	CASSRDLGANQPQHF
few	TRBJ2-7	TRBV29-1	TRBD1	TGCAGTGTTGGGACAGGGGACCTTGGCGAGCAGTACTTC	CSVGTGDLGEQYF
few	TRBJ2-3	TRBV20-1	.	TGCAGTGCTCCCCCCAGAGGGCCCACAGATACGCAGTATTTT	CSAPPRGPTDTQYF
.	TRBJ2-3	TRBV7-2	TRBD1	TGTGCCAGCAGCTTCACTGGACAGGCGGATACGCAGTATTTT	CASSFTGQADTQYF
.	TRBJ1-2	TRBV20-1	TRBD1	TGCAGTGCTAGAGATGCGGTTGGACAGGGAGGCTACACCTTC	CSARDAVGQGGYTF
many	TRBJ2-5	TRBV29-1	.	TGCAGCGTCATACAAGAGACCCAGTACTTC	CSVIQETQYF
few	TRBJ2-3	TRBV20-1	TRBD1	TGCAGTGCTATGTTGGGGACAGGCACAGATACGCAGTATTTT	CSAMLGTGTDTQYF
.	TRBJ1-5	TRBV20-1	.	TGCAGTGCAGACACAGGGTACTATAGCAATCAGCCCCAGCATTTT	CSADTGYYSNQPQHF
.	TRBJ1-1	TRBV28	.	TGTGCCAGCAGTTCGGTGACCGGAGGCACTGAAGCTTTCTTT	CASSSVTGGTEAFF
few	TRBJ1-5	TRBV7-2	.	TGTGCCAGCAGCTTACTAGGGGCATCATATCACAATCAGCCCCAGCATTTT	CASSLLGASYHNQPQHF
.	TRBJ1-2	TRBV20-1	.	TGCGGTAGGGCTTTTAACTATGGCTACACCTTC	CGRAFNYGYTF
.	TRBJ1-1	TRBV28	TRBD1	TGTGCCAGTTATACAGGGGGCCGGACTGAAGCTTTCTTT	CASYTGGRTEAFF
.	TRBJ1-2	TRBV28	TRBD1	TGTGCCAGCAGTTTGCTCGGGACAGAACAAGCTGGGGGCTACACCTTC	CASSLLGTEQAGGYTF
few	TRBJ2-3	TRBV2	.	TGTGCCAGCACGGGGACTGCAGATACGCAGTATTTT	CASTGTADTQYF
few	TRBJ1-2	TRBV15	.	TGTGCCACCAGCAGAAGCCACGCGATCCGCTATGGCTACACCTTC	CATSRSHAIRYGYTF
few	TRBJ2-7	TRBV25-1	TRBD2	TGTGCCAGCAGTCCCCCGATCCCGGGGGGATACTACGAGCAGTACTTC	CASSPPIPGGYYEQYF
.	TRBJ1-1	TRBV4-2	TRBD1	TGTGCCAGCAGCCAAGATGGGGCAGGGGGCACTGAAGCTTTCTTT	CASSQDGAGGTEAFF
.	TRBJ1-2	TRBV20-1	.	TGCAGTGCCTTGACAGAAACCGCGAACTATGGCTACACCTTC	CSALTETANYGYTF